This TCR beta chain is from a study of T cell responses to AZD1222 COVID-19 vaccine. Germline CDR1 SGHNT, CDR2 YYREEE (reference sequence). Trimming pared 3 bases from V and 4 bases from J, leaving 13 bases between. This CDR3 spans 14 amino acids. Produced via immunoSEQ multiplex PCR; TCRdb's table is partial and in-frame only. The repertoire consists of tens of thousands of clones, with roughly 88% occurring once and the leading ten covering about an eighth. V usage is TRBV5-4 and J usage is TRBJ1-2; TRBD1 might be the D (5 bases). This TCR came from an adult who received the AZD1222 COVID-19 vaccine. The specimen comprised peripheral blood, sampled 28 days after the second AZD1222 dose. The CDR3 here is CASSSTIDSYGYTF. Here the CDR3 DNA reads TGTGCCAGCAGCTCAACAATAGACAGCTATGGCTACACCTTC.